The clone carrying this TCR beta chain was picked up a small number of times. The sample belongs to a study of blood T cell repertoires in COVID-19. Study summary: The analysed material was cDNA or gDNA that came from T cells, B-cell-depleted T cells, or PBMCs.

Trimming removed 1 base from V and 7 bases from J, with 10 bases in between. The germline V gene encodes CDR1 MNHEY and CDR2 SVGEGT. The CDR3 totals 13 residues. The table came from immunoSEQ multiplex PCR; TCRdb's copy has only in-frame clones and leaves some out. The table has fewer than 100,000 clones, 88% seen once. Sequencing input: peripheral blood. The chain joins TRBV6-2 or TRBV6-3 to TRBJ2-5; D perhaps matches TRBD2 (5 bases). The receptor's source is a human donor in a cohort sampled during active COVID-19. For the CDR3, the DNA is TGTGCCAGCAGTTACTACTTCGCGGGGACCCAGTACTTC. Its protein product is CASSYYFAGTQYF.